One and the same sample provided the 25 T cell receptor beta chains below, sequenced in a study of T cell repertoires in cytomegalovirus infection. Each CDR3 protein is one row after TCRdb ran MiXCR on the reads. The sample has roughly 280,000 distinct CDR3 sequences; roughly 15% are singletons. Sequencing input: PBMCs. The receptors stem from a human donor in good health (CMV status not recorded). Some clones in this sample may be carry-over from other donors' samples.

The chain is built from TRBV12-3 or TRBV12-4 and TRBJ2-7; D may be TRBD1 or TRBD2 (6 bases each). V lost 5 bases to trimming and J lost 6 bases, with 17 bases between them. The CDR3 sequence is 14 residues long. The CDR3 reads CASSGGWAGAEQYF. CDR3 DNA: TGTGCCAGCAGTGGAGGGTGGGCAGGGGCCGAGCAGTACTTC.

There are many counts of this clonotype. This chain uses TRBV7-3 with TRBJ1-2; no reliable D call. This CDR3 contains 15 residues. Trimming removed 5 bases at V and 2 bases at J, with 15 bases between. The germline gives CDR1 SGHTA, CDR2 FQGTGA. The CDR3 DNA is TGTGCCAGCAGCCCCCTAGGCGGAACCAACTATGGCTACACCTTC. This gives the protein CASSPLGGTNYGYTF.

This rearrangement joins TRBV7-9 to TRBJ1-2, with D hard to call. CDR1 is SEHNR and CDR2 is FQNEAQ in the germline V gene (reference sequence). The V end was cut by 3 bases, the J end by 7 bases, with 12 bases between. This CDR3 spans 13 amino acids. CDR3 region: CASSFIPSGGYTF. In DNA form, the CDR3 reads TGTGCCAGCAGCTTCATCCCATCGGGTGGCTACACCTTC.

This clonotype was detected ten times or more. This chain uses TRBV11-1 with TRBJ1-1, with D tentatively TRBD1 (5 bases). Germline V CDR1 and CDR2: SGHAT, FQDESV (reference sequence). V was pared by 3 bases and J by 4 bases, with 15 bases between. The CDR3 is 15 amino acids. In nucleotides, the CDR3 is TGTGCCAGCAGCTTTGGTGGGGCGGCGCGCACTGAAGCTTTCTTT. It specifies CASSFGGAARTEAFF.

The rearrangement links TRBV20-1 to TRBJ1-5, with TRBD1 matching over 8 bases. V gave up 6 bases and J gave up 4 bases; unmatched junction bases: 11. The length of the CDR3 is 15 residues. Germline V CDR1 and CDR2: DFQATT, SNEGSKA (reference sequence). The CDR3 sequence: CSAPETGELNQPQHF. CDR3 DNA sequence: TGCAGTGCCCCTGAGACAGGGGAGTTGAATCAGCCCCAGCATTTT.

This clonotype was counted many times. The gene calls are TRBV7-9 and TRBJ2-5; no reliable D call. This CDR3 spans 14 amino acids. The V and J ends lost 0 bases and 5 bases respectively, with 10 bases between them. Germline CDR1 is SEHNR and CDR2 is FQNEAQ (reference sequence). This chain's CDR3 is CASSLAKRLETQYF. DNA of the CDR3: TGTGCCAGCAGCTTAGCTAAGCGTCTGGAGACCCAGTACTTC.

The rearrangement joins TRBV20-1 to TRBJ1-5, with D tentatively TRBD1 (5 bases). Looked up from germline, CDR1 is DFQATT and CDR2 is SNEGSKA (reference sequence). The CDR3 has 14 residues. The V gene lost 0 bases and the J gene lost 6 bases, with 12 bases spanning the gap. CDR3 sequence: CSARERAGSQPQHF. CDR3 DNA sequence: TGCAGTGCTAGAGAGAGGGCAGGGAGTCAGCCCCAGCATTTT.

This clonotype appeared many times. The genes are TRBV7-2 and TRBJ2-5, with a weak D call TRBD2 (5 bases). The CDR3 contains 14 residues. V lost 4 bases to trimming and J lost 3 bases, with 12 bases between them. CDR1 SGHTA and CDR2 FQGNSA come from the germline V gene. This chain's CDR3 is CASSSRTVKETQYF. The CDR3 coding sequence is TGTGCCAGCAGCTCGCGGACTGTCAAAGAGACCCAGTACTTC.

This clonotype was detected many times. V and J are TRBV7-4 and TRBJ1-3, with 8 bases fitting TRBD1. V was clipped by 9 bases and J by 5 bases; unmatched bases: 12. Looked up from germline, CDR1 is SGHVT and CDR2 is SQSDAQ. The CDR3 has 15 residues. The CDR3 sequence: CARNRTGTARNTIYF. CDR3 sequence (DNA): TGTGCCAGAAACCGGACAGGGACCGCGAGAAACACCATATATTTT.

This clonotype was picked up many times. This chain links TRBV12-3 or TRBV12-4 with TRBJ1-2, with D perhaps matching TRBD1 (6 bases). CDR3 size: 13 residues. V shed 7 bases and J shed 5 bases, with 14 bases lying between them. The CDR3 sequence is CASTLTGRYGYTF. For the CDR3, the DNA is TGTGCCAGCACCCTCACAGGGAGATATGGCTACACCTTC.

The rearrangement links TRBV5-1 to TRBJ1-1, with 9 bases aligning to TRBD1. Unmatched junction bases numbered 4, after V lost 3 bases and J lost 4 bases. The V gene's germline CDR1 is SGHRS and CDR2 YFSETQ. The CDR3 loop spans 14 amino acids. In DNA form, the CDR3 reads TGCGCCAGCAGCTCGGACAGGGGAATCACTGAAGCTTTCTTT. It translates to CASSSDRGITEAFF.

This chain uses TRBV18 with TRBJ2-6; D call uncertain. The CDR3 is made up of 14 amino acids. The ends were cut back, 8 bases at V and 1 base at J, with 9 bases in the middle. Per the germline V gene, CDR1 is KGHSH and CDR2 is LQKENI. CDR3 nucleotides: TGTGCCAGCCGTGAACTGTCTGGGGCCAACGTCCTGACTTTC. It translates to CASRELSGANVLTF.

The chain uses TRBV5-6 and TRBJ2-7; D is perhaps TRBD1 or TRBD2 (5 bases each). Trimming pared 5 bases from V and 5 bases from J, leaving 17 bases between. The CDR3 has 14 amino acids. The germline CDR1 and CDR2 sequences are SGHDT and YYEEEE. CDR3 sequence (DNA): TGTGCCAGCAGTTCCGGGACGTGGCCTGACGAGCAGTACTTC. It is translated as CASSSGTWPDEQYF.

This clonotype was picked up many times. J is TRBJ1-1 and V is TRBV7-9, with D possibly being TRBD1 (6 bases). The V and J ends lost 6 bases and 0 bases respectively, with 11 bases between them. Germline V gene data show CDR1 as SEHNR and CDR2 as FQNEAQ (reference sequence). The CDR3 is 14 amino acids. The CDR3 reads CASSQQGMNTEAFF. The DNA of the CDR3 is TGTGCCAGCAGTCAACAGGGAATGAACACTGAAGCTTTCTTT.

V is TRBV29-1 and J is TRBJ2-7; TRBD2 matches 8 bases. This CDR3 region has 12 residues. Germline-derived CDR1 and CDR2 are SQVTM and ANQGSEA. V was pared by 4 bases and J by 2 bases, with 1 base of the junction left unmatched. CDR3 nucleotide sequence: TGCAGCGTTGTTAGCGGGACCTACGAGCAGTACTTC. This sequence encodes CSVVSGTYEQYF.

This clonotype was picked up a small number of times. This chain uses TRBV23-1 with TRBJ2-3; D uncertain. TRBV23-1 is classed as an ORF, of uncertain function. The V end lost 0 bases, the J end lost 6 bases, and 16 bases lay between the germline ends. CDR3 length: 16 amino acids. The CDR3 is CASSQSWDALVDTQYF. CDR3 nucleotide sequence: TGCGCCAGCAGTCAATCATGGGATGCCCTAGTGGATACGCAGTATTTT.

This clonotype was counted a single time. The V call is TRBV6-6, the J call TRBJ1-5, with a weak D call TRBD1 (5 bases). The germline V gene has CDR1 MNHNY and CDR2 SVGAGI (reference sequence). Trimming removed 7 bases at V and 5 bases at J, with 15 bases between. The CDR3 runs to 14 residues. The CDR3 DNA reads TGTGCCAGCATGAGAAGGGGAGTAGATCAGCCCCAGCATTTT. Its translation: CASMRRGVDQPQHF.

This clonotype was counted many times. The J gene is TRBJ2-1, the V gene TRBV5-1; D is perhaps TRBD1 (6 bases). Per the germline V gene, CDR1 is SGHRS and CDR2 is YFSETQ. V lost 2 bases and J 8 bases, leaving 8 bases between the germline ends. CDR3 length: 12 amino acids. CDR3 nucleotides: TGCGCCAGCAGCTTACAGGGAGATGAGCAGTTCTTC. Protein: CASSLQGDEQFF.

Only a few counts were recorded for this clonotype. V gene TRBV19 combines with J gene TRBJ2-1, with D perhaps TRBD1 or TRBD2 (5 bases each). Germline V CDR1 and CDR2: LNHDA, SQIVND (reference sequence). CDR3 length: 13 amino acids. V dropped 1 base and J dropped 5 bases, with 6 bases sitting between them. The CDR3 nucleotides read TGTGCCAGTAGTATAGGAGGGGACAATGAGCAGTTCTTC. Protein: CASSIGGDNEQFF. Full variable domain (remainder filled in from reference TRBV19 and TRBJ2-1): DGGITQSPKYLFRKEGQNVTLSCEQNLNHDAMYWYRQDPGQGLRLIYYSQIVNDFQKGDIAEGYSVSREKKESFPLTVTSAQKNPTAFYLCASSIGGDNEQFFGPGTRLTVL.

The table lists this clonotype with many counts. The V gene is TRBV23-1, the J gene TRBJ2-3; D is undetermined. TRBV23-1 is flagged as an ORF with uncertain function. The V and J ends lost 0 bases and 0 bases respectively, with 10 bases between them. The CDR3 sequence is 16 residues long. The CDR3 DNA sequence: TGCGCCAGCAGTCAATCCAGGCCGGCTAGCACAGATACGCAGTATTTT. Its translation: CASSQSRPASTDTQYF.

This clonotype came up many times. V usage is TRBV7-9 and J usage is TRBJ1-5; TRBD1 matches at 8 bases. This CDR3 contains 15 residues. J lost 6 bases, V lost 5 bases, and 9 bases had no gene match. Germline CDR1 is SEHNR and CDR2 is FQNEAQ (reference sequence). DNA for the CDR3: TGTGCCAGCAGCCCCCCAGGACAGGGCAGTCAGCCCCAGCATTTT. It specifies CASSPPGQGSQPQHF.

Ten or more counts support this clonotype. The V and J genes are TRBV11-3 and TRBJ2-1; 14 positions match TRBD2. The CDR3 length is 17 residues. J gave up 3 bases and V 11 bases, and 12 bases lay outside the gene matches. Per the germline V gene, CDR1 is SGHNT and CDR2 is YENEEA. CDR3 loop: CALGKGLAGDVYNEQFF. The CDR3 DNA sequence: TGTGCCCTCGGTAAGGGACTAGCGGGAGACGTCTACAATGAGCAGTTCTTC.

The rearrangement joins TRBV2 to TRBJ2-6, with D maybe TRBD1 (6 bases). V lost 2 bases to trimming and J lost 0 bases, with 11 bases between them. Germline V CDR1 and CDR2: SNHLY, FYNNEI. CDR3 length equals 17 residues. The CDR3 loop is CASSESGAYSGANVLTF. Here the CDR3 DNA reads TGTGCCAGCAGTGAATCAGGGGCCTACTCTGGGGCCAACGTCCTGACTTTC.

This clonotype was detected a few times. This chain links TRBV29-1 with TRBJ1-2; D may be TRBD1 (5 bases). Germline values: CDR1 SQVTM, CDR2 ANQGSEA. The CDR3 contains 12 residues. V was shortened by 4 bases and J by 1 base, with 7 bases between the two germline ends. The CDR3 DNA is TGCAGCGTTGTTGACAGTAACTATGGCTACACCTTC. This sequence encodes CSVVDSNYGYTF.

This clonotype was recorded many times. The J gene is TRBJ1-3, the V gene TRBV28; unclear D gene. Trimming took off 8 bases at V and 1 base at J, with 9 bases between the two ends. This CDR3 is built from 13 residues. The germline V gene has CDR1 MDHEN and CDR2 SYDVKM. The CDR3 bases are TGTGCCAGCCGGCTAGAGTCTGGAAACACCATATATTTT. This sequence encodes CASRLESGNTIYF. Full variable domain (outside the CDR3, taken from reference TRBV28 and TRBJ1-3): DVKVTQSSRYLVKRTGEKVFLECVQDMDHENMFWYRQDPGLGLRLIYFSYDVKMKEKGDIPEGYSVSREKKERFSLILESASTNQTSMYLCASRLESGNTIYFGEGSWLTVV.